Listed here is a single T cell receptor (beta chain). The sample is drawn from a study of blood T cell repertoires in COVID-19. Across the study: Sites in the United States, Italy and Spain provided acute and convalescent COVID-19 samples. Sample material is recorded as cDNA or gDNA derived from T cells, B-cell-depleted T cells, or PBMCs.

In the authors' workflow: Reference gene primer amplification yielded estimated nucleated cell counts. The table came from immunoSEQ multiplex PCR; TCRdb's copy has only in-frame clones and leaves some out. V and J calls and clone size come straight from that table; D and trimming were deduced from the DNA. The sample includes approximately 190,000 clones, around 84% seen only once; the top ten take around 14%. The receptor comes from a man under 40 with active or convalescent COVID-19. Material: peripheral blood.

CDR3 loop: CASSYEGQGADGYTF. The CDR3 nucleotides read TGTGCCAGCAGTTATGAGGGGCAGGGGGCAGATGGCTACACCTTC. The chain joins TRBV6-5 to TRBJ1-2, with 8 bases that match TRBD1. Germline CDR1 and CDR2: MNHEY and SVGAGI. The junction had 9 bases not matched to a gene; V was cut back by 3 bases and J by 6 bases. The CDR3 spans 15 residues.